Given below is one T cell receptor (beta chain) in context. Its binding antigen is unknown. No quality values exist for individual bases; no much larger clone is one base distant. Inclusive of the bounding cysteine and phenylalanine, the CDR3 is 16 residues long. Just CDR3 DNA is preserved here, 48 bases in frame from base 1. As encoded in the germline V gene (reference sequence), CDR1 is LNHDA while CDR2 is SQIVND. The V and J ends are trimmed by 3 bases and 4 bases, leaving 18 bases between them. The collaborating institutions used their own protocols to collect whole blood in K2EDTA tubes. Collaborator samples were shipped for TCRbeta analysis as frozen whole blood, isolated PBMCs, or DNA extracted from either sample type. TCRbeta CDR3 regions were amplified from genomic DNA by means of the immunoSEQ Assay, a bias-controlled multiplex PCR. The study's own analysis went as follows. The number of nucleated cells in each sample was estimated by amplification of reference gene primers within the assay. Sequence reads were collapsed and filtered to measure the absolute abundance of every unique TCRbeta CDR3 rearrangement. For each sample, productive Simpson clonality was calculated as the square root of Simpson's diversity index across productive rearrangements. TCRdb provides this immuneACCESS table in a form limited to in-frame rearrangements. Some clones are lacking; in checked studies, under half of them reflect an unresolved V gene, and why the rest are absent is not known. Clone size and V and J calls were adopted from that table, with D and trimming inferred from the DNA. This sample gives about 100,000 clones in total; 85% of them show up just once. The top ten clones comprise 3.8% of the sample.

This sample is drawn from a study of blood T cell repertoires in COVID-19 (TCRdb year 2020). About the investigation overall: Samples from collaborators originated in the United States, Italy and Spain and spanned both the acute and convalescent phases of COVID-19. The samples were drawn from the first 160 participants of the ongoing ImmuneRACE study and from 1,254 subjects provided by 6 global collaborators. The material from the prospective study consisted of cDNA or gDNA derived from T cells, B-cell-depleted T cells, or PBMCs. The repertoires were made available in a free public database intended to serve as a resource for research on the immune response to SARS-CoV-2. Nearly every sample came with metadata listing a de-identified subject ID, COVID-19 status, age in years and sex. Deeply sampled blood TCRbeta repertoires from subjects exposed to, actively infected with, or recovered from COVID-19 were included in the dataset. Where available, HLA class I and class II types were obtained from metadata supplied by the sample provider rather than from assay-based typing. Summary of the overall study and its limitations: The quantity of clinical and demographic metadata differed by source and by participant and was supplied without curation.

The chain couples TRBV19 to TRBJ2-5; D gene: possibly TRBD2, on 5 matching bases. This TCR came from a man aged 55 to 69 with acute or convalescent COVID-19. The sample consisted of peripheral blood. The nucleotide sequence reads TGTGCCAGTAGTATCGGCGCGGGCGGACCCGCAGAGACCCAGTACTTC. This gives the protein CASSIGAGGPAETQYF.